This T cell receptor beta chain emerged from a study of blood T cell repertoires in COVID-19. Across the whole study: Donors in the United States, Italy and Spain gave samples during acute or convalescent COVID-19.

As processed by the authors: Estimates of nucleated cell counts were drawn from the amplification of reference gene primers. TCRdb's table, derived via immunoSEQ multiplex PCR, lists solely in-frame clones and lacks some. From that table come the V and J calls and clone size; the DNA was used to work out D and trimming. The table includes some 200,000 clones, around three quarters detected once. Per the germline V gene, CDR1 is KGHSH and CDR2 is LQKENI. V shed 2 bases and J 0 bases; nucleotides not matched to a gene: 5. The CDR3 consists of 17 residues. The TCR originated in a woman aged 70-85 years with acute or convalescent COVID-19. The gene calls are TRBV18 and TRBJ2-3, with 10 bases matching TRBD2. The specimen sequenced was peripheral blood. This CDR3 reads CASSPLLAGYSTDTQYF. CDR3 sequence (DNA): TGTGCCAGCTCACCATTACTAGCGGGGTATAGCACAGATACGCAGTATTTT.